This entry features one TCR beta chain sequence. Its antigen is currently unknown. Sorted populations all had greater than 98% purity. CDR1 is LNHDA and CDR2 is SQIVND in the germline V gene (reference sequence). With 3 bases removed from V and 9 bases from J, the gap between germline ends came to 21 bases. The CDR3 has 16 amino acids. These data are taken from a study of beta chain features in type 1 diabetes. Whole-study results and caveats: Type 1 diabetes patients had VDJ junctions that carried fewer insertions and more deletions. The study found moderately but significantly shorter TCRB CDR3s in all four CD4+ subsets of Type 1 diabetes patients. Shorter templates may be favored by PCR, equally so in patients and controls. Compared to healthy donors, patients appeared to have naive, central memory and Treg TCRB repertoires that were more alike.

The investigators reverse transcribed all of the isolated RNA, so they sequenced expressed TCRB transcripts. Sequenced by immunoSEQ multiplex PCR; TCRdb stores in-frame clones only, minus some. The sample contains roughly 180,000 clones, roughly 8% of which appear only once. This sequence joins TRBV19 and TRBJ2-1; D is possibly TRBD1 (6 bases). This clonotype was obtained from a young man with type 1 diabetes. The sequencing input was central memory CD4+ T cells from blood. CDR3 nucleotide sequence: TGTGCCAGTAGTATCGGTGGGGGCGCGAGAGTCGTTGAGCAGTTCTTC. Translating it yields CASSIGGGARVVEQFF.